A single sample is the source of the 2 T cell receptor beta chains below, sequenced in a study of T-cell reconstitution after alpha-beta-depleted transplantation in children. Library preparation (for TCRbeta) was performed with unique molecular identifiers. TCRdb reprocessed the PCR reads with MiXCR, giving one entry per CDR3 protein. The table lists hundreds of thousands of distinct CDR3 sequences, approximately 22% of them singletons. This material consisted of PBMCs, mostly from graft donor cells, taken 360 days after TCRalphabeta/CD19-depleted stem cell transplant. The receptors were gathered from a boy in the first two years of life who had a stem cell transplant for acute myeloid leukemia, so the T cells may come from the graft donor.

CDR3 coding DNA: TGTGCCAGCAGCTTAAGGACTAGCGGGGTTCCTAGCACAGATACGCAGTATTTT. Protein sequence: CASSLRTSGVPSTDTQYF. This sequence joins TRBV7-3 and TRBJ2-3, with 12 bases aligning to TRBD2. The germline CDR1 and CDR2 sequences are SGHTA and FQGTGA. CDR3 length: 18 residues. J lost 0 bases, V lost 1 base, and 5 bases had no gene match.

The chain recombines TRBV19 with TRBJ1-1; TRBD1 matches at 8 bases. After removal of 8 bases from V and 5 bases from J, the junction contained 7 bases not matched to a gene. Germline assignment: CDR1 LNHDA and CDR2 SQIVND (reference sequence). This CDR3 contains 13 residues. The CDR3 coding sequence is TGTGCCAGTGACAAACAGGGGGGAACTGAAGCTTTCTTT. Its translation is CASDKQGGTEAFF.